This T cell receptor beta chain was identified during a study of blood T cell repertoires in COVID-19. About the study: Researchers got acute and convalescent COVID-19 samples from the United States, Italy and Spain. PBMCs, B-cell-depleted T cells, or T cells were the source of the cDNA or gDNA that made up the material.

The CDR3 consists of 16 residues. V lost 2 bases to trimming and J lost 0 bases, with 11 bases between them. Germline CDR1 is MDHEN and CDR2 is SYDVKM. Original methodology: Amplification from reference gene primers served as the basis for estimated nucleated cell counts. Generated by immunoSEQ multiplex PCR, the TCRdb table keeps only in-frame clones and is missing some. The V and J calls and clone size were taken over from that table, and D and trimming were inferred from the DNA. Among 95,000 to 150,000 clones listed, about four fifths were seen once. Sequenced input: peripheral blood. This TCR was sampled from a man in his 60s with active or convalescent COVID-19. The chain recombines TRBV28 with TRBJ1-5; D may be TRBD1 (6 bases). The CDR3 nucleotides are TGTGCCAGCAGTTTACAGGGGAGCCTTAGCAATCAGCCCCAGCATTTT. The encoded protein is CASSLQGSLSNQPQHF.